These 24 T cell receptor beta chains were sequenced from one sample in a study of blood T cell repertoires in COVID-19 (dated by TCRdb to about 2020). Library generation was performed with the immunoSEQ multiplex PCR assay. TCRdb's version of the immuneACCESS table is confined to in-frame rearrangements and falls short of the full clone set. An unresolved V gene accounts for under half of the shortfall where checked; the remainder is of unknown origin. Within this sample are approximately 58,000 clones, with about 81% of them counted one time only. The ten biggest clones cover about 31% of the sample. The specimen sequenced was peripheral blood. These receptors came from a man aged 55 to 70 with COVID-19, enrolled during active disease.

The rearrangement joins TRBV6-5 to TRBJ2-1; D gene ambiguous. In germline, CDR1 is MNHEY, CDR2 SVGAGI. This CDR3 is 12 amino acids long. Trimming left V 6 bases short and J 9 bases short, with 12 bases between. CDR3 in DNA: TGTGCCAGCAGATCTAAGTCGGTTGAGCAGTTCTTC. This translates into CASRSKSVEQFF.

V and J are TRBV5-6 and TRBJ1-1; 7 nucleotides align to TRBD1. Germline V gene sequence: CDR1 SGHDT, CDR2 YYEEEE. The CDR3 is 19 amino acids. Unmatched junction bases numbered 20, after V lost 0 bases and J lost 6 bases. The CDR3 sequence is CASSLAAVGGGRGSSEAFF. The CDR3 DNA reads TGTGCCAGCAGCTTGGCAGCCGTTGGGGGAGGCAGGGGGTCTTCTGAAGCTTTCTTT.

This chain links TRBV5-1 with TRBJ2-1, with a weak D call TRBD1 (6 bases). Trimming pared 1 base from V and 5 bases from J, leaving 13 bases between. CDR1 and CDR2 (germline): SGHRS, YFSETQ. The CDR3 has 15 residues. CDR3 residues: CASSLLGQSNNEQFF. The CDR3 bases are TGCGCCAGCAGCTTGTTAGGACAGTCTAACAATGAGCAGTTCTTC.

The chain uses TRBV18 and TRBJ1-1, with D possibly TRBD1 on 6 matching bases. The germline gives CDR1 KGHSH, CDR2 LQKENI. Trimming took 3 bases from V and 3 from J, leaving 14 bases between them. The CDR3 is 15 residues long. The CDR3 DNA sequence: TGTGCCAGCTCACCTATTCAGGGACAATACACTGAAGCTTTCTTT. It codes for CASSPIQGQYTEAFF.

A note on this clone: Other DNA sequences in this specimen translate into the identical CDR3. This chain links TRBV18 with TRBJ2-3; TRBD2 matches 7 bases. Germline CDR1 is KGHSH and CDR2 is LQKENI. The CDR3 spans 14 residues. V lost 3 bases, J lost 0 bases, and 0 bases stayed unmatched. Written as DNA, the CDR3 is TGTGCCAGCTCACCCGGGGGGAGCACAGATACGCAGTATTTT. This translates into CASSPGGSTDTQYF. The whole variable domain, remainder taken from reference TRBV18 and TRBJ2-3, is NAGVMQNPRHLVRRRGQEARLRCSPMKGHSHVYWYRQLPEEGLKFMVYLQKENIIDESGMPKERFSAEFPKEGPSILRIQQVVRGDSAAYFCASSPGGSTDTQYFGPGTRLTVL.

The chain uses TRBV5-1 and TRBJ2-1; no definite D call. Trimming left V 0 bases short and J 7 bases short, with 11 bases between. CDR3 length: 14 residues. The germline V gene encodes CDR1 SGHRS and CDR2 YFSETQ. The CDR3: CASSLELASNEQFF. CDR3 DNA sequence: TGCGCCAGCAGCTTGGAGTTAGCTTCGAATGAGCAGTTCTTC.

The chain uses TRBV10-3 and TRBJ2-5; D perhaps matches TRBD1 (6 bases). The germline CDR1 and CDR2 sequences are ENHRY and SYGVKD. V was cut by 3 bases and J by 4 bases, with 15 bases left in between. The CDR3 is made up of 15 amino acids. In DNA, the CDR3 is TGTGCCATCAGTGATACAGGGATGGGGTCAGAGACCCAGTACTTC. It yields the protein CAISDTGMGSETQYF.

The J gene is TRBJ1-3, the V gene TRBV6-4; 8 bases line up with TRBD1. With V trimmed by 0 bases and J by 8 bases, 6 bases remained unmatched. Looked up from germline, CDR1 is MRHNA and CDR2 is SNTAGT. This CDR3 contains 15 residues. CDR3 sequence (DNA): TGTGCCAGCAGTGACTCTGGGACAGGTATGGACACCATATATTTT. It translates to CASSDSGTGMDTIYF.

This chain joins TRBV4-2 and TRBJ2-1, with 10 bases identical to TRBD2. Germline V gene lookup returns CDR1 LGHNA and CDR2 YNFKEQ. J lost 1 base, V lost 0 bases, and 3 bases had no gene match. This CDR3 is built from 17 residues. The CDR3: CASSQDGTSVSYNEQFF. The CDR3 bases are TGTGCCAGCAGCCAAGACGGGACTAGCGTTTCCTACAATGAGCAGTTCTTC.

This chain uses TRBV19 with TRBJ1-6, with 10 positions matching TRBD1. Trimming took 10 bases from V and 7 from J; bases not matched to a gene: 7. CDR1 and CDR2 (germline): LNHDA, SQIVND (reference sequence). The CDR3 length is 14 residues. The CDR3 reads CATTPGQGNSPLHF. DNA of the CDR3: TGTGCCACGACGCCGGGACAGGGGAATTCACCCCTCCACTTT. Full variable domain (rest looked up from reference TRBV19 and TRBJ1-6): DGGITQSPKYLFRKEGQNVTLSCEQNLNHDAMYWYRQDPGQGLRLIYYSQIVNDFQKGDIAEGYSVSREKKESFPLTVTSAQKNPTAFYLCATTPGQGNSPLHFGNGTRLTVT.

This clone was observed a few times. V usage is TRBV4-3 and J usage is TRBJ2-3; D possibly corresponds to TRBD2 (5 bases). CDR1 and CDR2 from the germline V gene are LGHNA and YSLEER. This CDR3 spans 15 amino acids. Between the trimmed V and J ends, which lost 4 bases and 0 bases, there was a span of 11 bases. The CDR3 sequence is CASSLGDYSTDTQYF. For the CDR3, the DNA is TGCGCCAGCAGCCTTGGAGACTATAGCACAGATACGCAGTATTTT.

V is TRBV6-5 and J is TRBJ1-1; 10 bases line up with TRBD1. With V trimmed by 0 bases and J by 4 bases, 5 bases remained unmatched. This CDR3 is 16 amino acids long. Germline CDR1 reads MNHEY; CDR2 reads SVGAGI. This CDR3 reads CASSYSGTGESTEAFF. In DNA, the CDR3 is TGTGCCAGCAGTTACTCCGGGACAGGGGAAAGCACTGAAGCTTTCTTT.

This clone was observed once. The rearrangement links TRBV6-1 to TRBJ2-5, with D possibly matching TRBD2 (5 bases). This CDR3 is built from 17 residues. The V and J ends lost 3 bases and 5 bases respectively, with 22 bases between them. Germline values: CDR1 MNHNS, CDR2 SASEGT. CDR3 protein: CASSEKSLLASEETQYF. Written as DNA, the CDR3 is TGTGCCAGCAGTGAGAAGTCCCTCCTAGCATCGGAGGAGACCCAGTACTTC.

V is TRBV6-5 and J is TRBJ2-7; 7 bases align to TRBD1. This CDR3 spans 15 amino acids. V was pared by 0 bases and J by 4 bases, with 6 bases of the junction left unmatched. Germline V gene sequence: CDR1 MNHEY, CDR2 SVGAGI. CDR3 coding DNA: TGTGCCAGCAGTTACTCGAATAGGGGGCTATACGAGCAGTACTTC. This sequence encodes CASSYSNRGLYEQYF.

The chain links TRBV2 to TRBJ2-5; a weak D match, TRBD2 (6 bases). The germline V gene encodes CDR1 SNHLY and CDR2 FYNNEI. Trimming cost V 6 bases and J 5 bases, with 10 bases left between them. The length of the CDR3 is 12 residues. The CDR3 DNA sequence: TGTGCCAGCAGGAGACTAGAGGAGACCCAGTACTTC. Translating gives CASRRLEETQYF.

The chain employs TRBV25-1 and TRBJ2-1; D unclear. The germline gives CDR1 MGHDK, CDR2 SYGVNS. V was cut by 6 bases and J by 10 bases, with 16 bases left in between. This CDR3 has 13 residues. CDR3 bases: TGTGCCAGCAGACCGTCGGGTGGCAGCGAGCAGTTCTTC. Protein product: CASRPSGGSEQFF.

This rearrangement joins TRBV5-1 to TRBJ2-3; TRBD1 aligns across 10 bases. CDR1 is SGHRS and CDR2 is YFSETQ in the germline V gene. V shed 0 bases, J shed 0 bases, and the junction held 7 bases outside the gene matches. The CDR3 runs 18 residues. CDR3 protein: CASSLGDRGPLSTDTQYF. The DNA for the CDR3 is TGCGCCAGCAGCTTGGGGGACAGGGGACCCCTTAGCACAGATACGCAGTATTTT.

The chain employs TRBV7-2 and TRBJ2-7; 8 nucleotides agree with TRBD2. This CDR3 has 16 residues. The V gene end was trimmed by 1 base and the J gene end by 2 bases; junction bases not matched to a gene: 7. The germline V gene encodes CDR1 SGHTA and CDR2 FQGNSA. CDR3 DNA: TGTGCCAGCAGCTTAGACCCGGGAGGGACCCCCTACGAGCAGTACTTC. It translates to CASSLDPGGTPYEQYF.

The V gene is TRBV20-1, the J gene TRBJ1-1, with unresolved D. CDR3 length equals 12 residues. Trimming removed 3 bases from V and 0 bases from J, with 5 bases in between. Germline-derived CDR1 and CDR2 are DFQATT and SNEGSKA (reference sequence). The CDR3 loop reads CSASNMNTEAFF. The CDR3, as DNA: TGCAGTGCTAGTAATATGAACACTGAAGCTTTCTTT.

This clone is a singleton in its sample. The chain recombines TRBV5-4 with TRBJ2-7; 9 bases map to TRBD1. V shed 4 bases, J shed 0 bases, and the junction held 8 bases outside the gene matches. The CDR3 contains 16 residues. Per the germline V gene, CDR1 is SGHNT and CDR2 is YYREEE (reference sequence). The CDR3 sequence is CASSGGGTGISYEQYF. In DNA, the CDR3 is TGTGCCAGCAGCGGAGGCGGGACAGGGATCTCCTACGAGCAGTACTTC.

The chain employs TRBV20-1 and TRBJ1-1, with D unclear. V dropped 4 bases and J dropped 5 bases, with 8 bases sitting between them. The CDR3 spans 11 residues. Germline CDR1 DFQATT, CDR2 SNEGSKA (reference sequence). The CDR3 loop reads CSAKSVTEAFF. The CDR3 DNA sequence: TGCAGTGCTAAATCTGTTACTGAAGCTTTCTTT.

This clone appeared a single time. The CDR3 here is CALNLTSQKTDLSYEQYF. The CDR3 DNA follows: TGTGCCCTAAACCTTACATCTCAAAAGACAGACCTCTCCTACGAGCAGTACTTC. The V call is TRBV19, the J call TRBJ2-7, with D perhaps TRBD1 (5 bases). The germline V gene encodes CDR1 LNHDA and CDR2 SQIVND (reference sequence). Trimming took 11 bases from V and 0 from J, leaving 29 bases between them. This CDR3 has 18 residues.

The chain has TRBV2 and TRBJ2-7; D possibly corresponds to TRBD1 (5 bases). The CDR3 length is 13 residues. Trimming shortened V by 9 bases and J by 2 bases, and 14 bases separated the two germline ends. From germline, CDR1 is SNHLY and CDR2 FYNNEI. For the CDR3, the DNA is TGTGCCAGTCTCAGGGTTTCCCCCTACGAGCAGTACTTC. Its protein product is CASLRVSPYEQYF.

This sequence joins TRBV5-4 and TRBJ2-7, with 7 nucleotides matching TRBD2. The CDR3 is 16 amino acids. J lost 3 bases, V lost 0 bases, and 9 bases had no gene match. CDR1 is SGHNT and CDR2 is YYREEE in the germline V gene (reference sequence). CDR3 in DNA: TGTGCCAGCAGCTTGGCCGGCATCCGCGGGGGCTACGAGCAGTACTTC. Its protein product is CASSLAGIRGGYEQYF.